The 25 T cell receptor beta chains below all came from one sample that was sequenced in a study of follicular helper T cells after annual influenza vaccination (dated by TCRdb to the late 2010s). The library was prepared using the immunoSEQ multiplex PCR assay. In its TCRdb copy, this immuneACCESS table keeps in-frame sequences only and misses some clones. Where compared with another copy, unresolved V genes explain less than half of these, and the others have no known cause. The sample has about 10,000 clones on record, around 79% of them singletons. Roughly 0.86% of the sample is in the top ten clones. This sample comprised CXCR5- memory CD4+ T cells sorted from blood, obtained 6 weeks after influenza vaccination. In the paper's terms, the cell subset or site label means: CXCR5- memory CD4 T cells. The receptors here all came from an adult who received the influenza vaccine.

This clone appeared once. The rearrangement links TRBV21-1 to TRBJ2-4. TRBV21-1 is termed a pseudogene. This CDR3 has 9 residues. The CDR3 DNA is TGTGCCAGCGCTGTCATTCAGTACTTC. This gives the protein CASAVIQYF.

The V gene is TRBV6-5, the J gene TRBJ2-3; maybe TRBD1 (5 bases). The CDR3 has 14 residues. Germline CDR1 reads MNHEY; CDR2 reads SVGAGI. V lost 8 bases, J lost 5 bases, and 17 bases lay in between. CDR3 sequence: CASLGQGMGDTQYF. The DNA of the CDR3 is TGTGCCAGCCTGGGGCAGGGAATGGGAGATACGCAGTATTTT.

CDR3 residues: CASSNLRAGELFF. CDR3 DNA: TGTGCCAGTAGTAACCTGCGCGCCGGGGAGCTGTTTTTT. The gene calls are TRBV19 and TRBJ2-2, with D uncertain. This CDR3 contains 13 residues. Trimming stripped 4 bases from V and 6 bases from J, with 9 bases between. Germline CDR1 and CDR2: LNHDA and SQIVND (reference sequence).

This chain links TRBV7-8 with TRBJ2-1, with 9 bases lining up with TRBD1. Germline CDR1 is SGHVS and CDR2 is FQNEAQ. The V and J ends lost 5 bases and 3 bases, in that order; junction bases with no gene match: 8. This CDR3 is 16 amino acids long. As DNA, the CDR3 is TGTGCCAGCAGCGTGACCGCGGGACAGGGCTACAATGAGCAGTTCTTC. This translates into CASSVTAGQGYNEQFF.

The CDR3 loop is CASSLWAENTEAFF. CDR3 nucleotides: TGTGCCAGCAGTTTGTGGGCAGAGAACACTGAAGCTTTCTTT. The chain is built from TRBV27 and TRBJ1-1; D is ambiguous. Germline CDR1 and CDR2: MNHEY and SMNVEV (reference sequence). Trimming stripped 3 bases from V and 1 base from J, with 9 bases between. The CDR3 is 14 residues long.

Here the CDR3 reads CASSIRRGLGTGELFF. Here the CDR3 DNA reads TGTGCCAGCAGCATCAGGAGGGGGCTTGGCACCGGGGAGCTGTTTTTT. The rearrangement joins TRBV11-3 to TRBJ2-2, with a possible D match to TRBD1 (7 bases). The V end lost 5 bases, the J end lost 4 bases, and 17 bases lay between the germline ends. The length of the CDR3 is 16 residues. The germline V gene encodes CDR1 SGHNT and CDR2 YENEEA.

This chain connects TRBV13 to TRBJ2-7; no reliable D call. V shed 5 bases and J shed 2 bases, with 7 bases lying between them. Germline CDR1 is PRHDT and CDR2 is FYEKMQ (reference sequence). This CDR3 contains 12 residues. The CDR3 spells CASSRDTYEQYF. CDR3 bases: TGTGCCAGCAGCCGAGACACCTACGAGCAGTACTTC.

This clone was seen only a few times. Mismatch with germline at one junction end may stem from a read error. The chain recombines TRBV18 with TRBJ2-7, with 8 bases that match TRBD2. This CDR3 has 16 amino acids. Germline CDR1 and CDR2: KGHSH and LQKENI. CDR3 region: CASSPPSGGGFYEQYF. As DNA, the CDR3 is TGTGCCAGCTCGCCACCCTCGGGCGGGGGGTTTTACGAGCAGTACTTC.

The rearrangement joins TRBV7-9 to TRBJ2-2, with a tentative D call TRBD2 (7 bases). Trimming removed 3 bases at V and 5 bases at J, with 16 bases between. CDR3 length: 16 residues. Germline-derived CDR1 and CDR2 are SEHNR and FQNEAQ (reference sequence). The CDR3 sequence: CASSFGRGPKTGELFF. The CDR3 DNA reads as TGTGCCAGCAGCTTTGGGCGGGGGCCCAAAACCGGGGAGCTGTTTTTT.

Remarks on this clone: The same CDR3 arises from other DNA sequences in this sample as well. The chain has TRBV7-2 and TRBJ1-2, with 12 bases matching TRBD1. This CDR3 spans 16 amino acids. Germline V gene lookup returns CDR1 SGHTA and CDR2 FQGNSA. J gave up 7 bases and V 3 bases, and 9 bases lay outside the gene matches. The CDR3 loop is CASSLRGRDRGLGYTF. The CDR3 DNA reads TGTGCCAGCAGCTTGAGAGGAAGGGACAGGGGGCTTGGCTACACCTTC.

The J gene is TRBJ1-6, the V gene TRBV25-1; 9 nucleotides line up with TRBD1. V shed 4 bases, J shed 11 bases, and the junction held 6 bases outside the gene matches. The length of the CDR3 is 14 residues. Germline assignment: CDR1 MGHDK and CDR2 SYGVNS. In DNA form, the CDR3 reads TGTGCCAGCAGTGGAACAGGGGGCTCGGCACCCCTCCACTTT. Protein product: CASSGTGGSAPLHF.

This sequence joins TRBV19 and TRBJ2-1, with 16 positions matching TRBD2. The CDR3 covers 17 residues. V shed 4 bases and J 4 bases; nucleotides not matched to a gene: 4. Germline loops: CDR1 LNHDA, CDR2 SQIVND (reference sequence). Written as DNA, the CDR3 is TGTGCCAGTAGTAGCGGGACTAGCGGGGGGGGATACAATGAGCAGTTCTTC. This gives the protein CASSSGTSGGGYNEQFF.

This clone was counted only a few times. The chain carries TRBV5-1 and TRBJ1-5; perhaps TRBD1 as D (5 bases). This CDR3 has 15 residues. V was shortened by 0 bases and J by 2 bases, with 9 bases between the two germline ends. Germline V lookup: CDR1 SGHRS, CDR2 YFSETQ. CDR3 bases: TGCGCCAGCAGCTTGGAGGTGGGGGGCAATCAGCCCCAGCATTTT. Amino acid sequence: CASSLEVGGNQPQHF.

This sequence joins TRBV7-2 and TRBJ2-5, with TRBD2 as a possible D gene (5 bases). Germline loops: CDR1 SGHTA, CDR2 FQGNSA. This CDR3 region has 13 residues. V gave up 5 bases and J gave up 6 bases, with 13 bases separating them. CDR3 residues: CASSDGVGQTQYF. CDR3 nucleotide sequence: TGTGCCAGCAGCGACGGGGTTGGACAGACCCAGTACTTC.

The chain recombines TRBV5-4 with TRBJ1-1; possibly TRBD1 for D (5 bases). Germline V gene data show CDR1 as SGHNT and CDR2 as YYREEE (reference sequence). Trimming took off 4 bases at V and 4 bases at J, with 17 bases between the two ends. The length of the CDR3 is 15 residues. The chain's CDR3 is CASSRAGTLGTEAFF. Written as DNA, the CDR3 is TGTGCCAGCAGCCGAGCCGGGACCCTGGGCACTGAAGCTTTCTTT.

The rearrangement links TRBV6-6 to TRBJ2-5; no clear D. The CDR3 length is 14 residues. V lost 0 bases and J 4 bases, leaving 9 bases between the germline ends. The germline gives CDR1 MNHNY, CDR2 SVGAGI (reference sequence). Written as DNA, the CDR3 is TGTGCCAGCAGTTACTCGTTCCGCCGAGAGACCCAGTACTTC. Protein: CASSYSFRRETQYF.

This clone has only a few counts. The V gene is TRBV2, the J gene TRBJ2-7, with a possible D match to TRBD1 (6 bases). CDR3 length equals 15 residues. Trimming took off 2 bases at V and 4 bases at J, with 15 bases between the two ends. Germline V lookup: CDR1 SNHLY, CDR2 FYNNEI. Here the CDR3 reads CASSELSRGSYEQYF. DNA for the CDR3: TGTGCCAGCAGTGAATTATCCAGGGGCTCGTACGAGCAGTACTTC. The complete variable domain, with remaining parts taken from reference TRBV2 and TRBJ2-7, reads EPEVTQTPSHQVTQMGQEVILRCVPISNHLYFYWYRQILGQKVEFLVSFYNNEISEKSEIFDDQFSVERPDGSNFTLKIRSTKLEDSAMYFCASSELSRGSYEQYFGPGTRLTVT.

The rearrangement links TRBV10-3 to TRBJ2-7, with 11 bases matching TRBD1. This CDR3 is built from 14 residues. Germline CDR1 reads ENHRY; CDR2 reads SYGVKD. Germline trimming cut 10 bases from V and 7 bases from J; bases unmatched to any gene: 12. CDR3: CASRRDRGEGEQYF. The CDR3 bases are TGTGCCAGCCGTCGGGACAGGGGGGAAGGGGAGCAGTACTTC.

The gene calls are TRBV5-5 and TRBJ2-5; TRBD1 agrees at 7 bases. Trimming at V came to 4 bases and at J to 2 bases, leaving 5 bases not matched to a gene. Germline-derived CDR1 and CDR2 are SGHKS and YYEKEE (reference sequence). This CDR3 comprises 14 residues. DNA for the CDR3: TGTGCCAGCAGCCGACAGGGTGGGCAAGAGACCCAGTACTTC. This codes for CASSRQGGQETQYF.

The rearrangement joins TRBV5-1 to TRBJ1-5; D may be TRBD1 (5 bases). The germline gives CDR1 SGHRS, CDR2 YFSETQ. V was trimmed by 0 bases and J by 6 bases, leaving 10 bases between them. This CDR3 comprises 14 residues. CDR3 sequence reads: CASSLEPRVQPQHF. The CDR3 DNA follows: TGCGCCAGCAGCTTGGAGCCCAGGGTTCAGCCCCAGCATTTT.

V gene TRBV18 combines with J gene TRBJ1-5; D is ambiguous. Trimming removed 6 bases from V and 1 base from J, with 10 bases in between. The germline V gene encodes CDR1 KGHSH and CDR2 LQKENI. The CDR3 extends over 14 amino acids. The CDR3 sequence is CASSEGTSNQPQHF. As DNA, the CDR3 is TGTGCCAGCTCCGAGGGCACGAGCAATCAGCCCCAGCATTTT.

This chain links TRBV27 with TRBJ2-3; D remains ambiguous. Germline V CDR1 and CDR2: MNHEY, SMNVEV (reference sequence). V dropped 4 bases and J dropped 2 bases, with 7 bases sitting between them. CDR3 length: 13 residues. CDR3 in DNA: TGTGCCAGCAGTTCCCGAATCACAGATACGCAGTATTTT. Translated: CASSSRITDTQYF.

This rearrangement joins TRBV18 to TRBJ2-1, with a possible D match to TRBD1 (6 bases). CDR3 size: 16 residues. Germline values: CDR1 KGHSH, CDR2 LQKENI. Trimming left V 3 bases short and J 6 bases short, with 18 bases between. The CDR3 bases are TGTGCCAGCTCACCGGCCGCACAGGGTAGGGTCAATGAGCAGTTCTTC. This encodes CASSPAAQGRVNEQFF.

This sequence joins TRBV7-9 and TRBJ2-2; no definite D call. CDR3 length equals 10 residues. The V gene's germline CDR1 is SEHNR and CDR2 FQNEAQ (reference sequence). Trimming removed 8 bases at V and 4 bases at J, with 2 bases between. Written as DNA, the CDR3 is TGTGCCAGCGGCACCGGGGAGCTGTTTTTT. Its protein is CASGTGELFF.

This sequence joins TRBV5-1 and TRBJ2-2, with D tentatively TRBD2 (6 bases). The CDR3 contains 16 residues. V lost 1 base and J 0 bases, leaving 10 bases between the germline ends. Germline V gene data show CDR1 as SGHRS and CDR2 as YFSETQ. CDR3 in DNA: TGCGCCAGCAGCTTGAGGCGGGACGCGAACACCGGGGAGCTGTTTTTT. Translated: CASSLRRDANTGELFF.